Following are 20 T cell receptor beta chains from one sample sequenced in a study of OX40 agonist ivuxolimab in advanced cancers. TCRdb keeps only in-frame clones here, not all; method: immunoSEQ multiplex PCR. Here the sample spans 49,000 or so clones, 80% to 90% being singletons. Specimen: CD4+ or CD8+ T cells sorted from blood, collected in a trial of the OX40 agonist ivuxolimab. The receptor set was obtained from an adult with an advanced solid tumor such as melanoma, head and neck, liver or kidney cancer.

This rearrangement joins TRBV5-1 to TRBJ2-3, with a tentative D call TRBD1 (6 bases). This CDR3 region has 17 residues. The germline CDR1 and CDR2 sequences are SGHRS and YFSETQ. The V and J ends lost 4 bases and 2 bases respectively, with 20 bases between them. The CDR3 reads CASSRHRQDLLTDTQYF. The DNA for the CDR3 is TGCGCCAGCAGCCGCCATCGACAGGACCTCCTCACAGATACGCAGTATTTT.

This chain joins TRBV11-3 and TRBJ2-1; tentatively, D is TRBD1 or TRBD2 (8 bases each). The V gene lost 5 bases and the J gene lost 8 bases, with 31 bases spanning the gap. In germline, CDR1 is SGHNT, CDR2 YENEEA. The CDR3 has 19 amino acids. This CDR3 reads CASSLRDRLLWTGGDEQFF. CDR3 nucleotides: TGTGCCAGCAGCCTCCGGGACAGGCTTTTATGGACGGGGGGGGATGAGCAGTTCTTC.

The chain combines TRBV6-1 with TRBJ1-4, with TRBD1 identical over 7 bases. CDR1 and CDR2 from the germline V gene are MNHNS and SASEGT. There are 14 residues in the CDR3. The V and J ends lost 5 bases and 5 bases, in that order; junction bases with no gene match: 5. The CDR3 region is CASSQTTGNEKLFF. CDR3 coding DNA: TGTGCCAGCAGTCAAACGACAGGGAATGAAAAACTGTTTTTT.

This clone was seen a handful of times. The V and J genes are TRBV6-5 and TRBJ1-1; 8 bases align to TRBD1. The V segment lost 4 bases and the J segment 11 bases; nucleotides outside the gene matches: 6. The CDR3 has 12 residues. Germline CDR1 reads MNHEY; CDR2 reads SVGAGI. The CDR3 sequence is CASSSLGQVAFF. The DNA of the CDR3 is TGTGCCAGCAGTTCCTTGGGACAGGTGGCTTTCTTT.

The CDR3 loop reads CASSPRREGRSYNEQFF. Here the CDR3 DNA reads TGTGCCAGCAGCCCCAGACGCGAGGGCCGGTCCTACAATGAGCAGTTCTTC. The chain carries TRBV13 and TRBJ2-1, with D perhaps matching TRBD2 (5 bases). V was clipped by 5 bases and J by 1 base, with 18 bases between them. The CDR3 length is 17 residues. Germline V gene data show CDR1 as PRHDT and CDR2 as FYEKMQ (reference sequence).

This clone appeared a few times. The CDR3 reads CASSKSTGSNGYTF. The CDR3 DNA follows: TGTGCCAGTAGTAAATCGACAGGGTCCAATGGCTACACCTTC. The J gene is TRBJ1-2, the V gene TRBV19, with 7 nucleotides matching TRBD1. The trim removed 4 bases at V and 6 bases at J, leaving 8 bases unmatched. This CDR3 is built from 14 residues. Per germline, CDR1 LNHDA and CDR2 SQIVND (reference sequence).

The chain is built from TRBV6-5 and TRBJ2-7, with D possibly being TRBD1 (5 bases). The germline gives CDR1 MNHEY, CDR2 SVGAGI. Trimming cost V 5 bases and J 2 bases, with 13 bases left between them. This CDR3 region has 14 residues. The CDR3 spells CASSLPRQTYEQYF. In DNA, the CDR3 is TGTGCCAGCAGTCTGCCCCGACAGACCTACGAGCAGTACTTC.

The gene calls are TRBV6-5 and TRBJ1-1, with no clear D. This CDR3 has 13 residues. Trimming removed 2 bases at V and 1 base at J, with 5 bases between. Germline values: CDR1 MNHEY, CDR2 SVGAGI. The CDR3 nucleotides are TGTGCCAGCAGTTACCGTCGGAACACTGAAGCTTTCTTT. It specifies CASSYRRNTEAFF.

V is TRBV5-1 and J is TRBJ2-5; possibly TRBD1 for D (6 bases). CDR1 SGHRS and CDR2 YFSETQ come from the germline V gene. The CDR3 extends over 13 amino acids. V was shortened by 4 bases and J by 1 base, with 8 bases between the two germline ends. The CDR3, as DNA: TGCGCCAGCAGCCGGACAGCCCAAGAGACCCAGTACTTC. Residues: CASSRTAQETQYF.

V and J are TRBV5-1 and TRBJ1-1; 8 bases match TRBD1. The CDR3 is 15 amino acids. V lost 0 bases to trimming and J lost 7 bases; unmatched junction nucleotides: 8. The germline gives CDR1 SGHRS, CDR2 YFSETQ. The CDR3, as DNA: TGCGCCAGCAGCTTGGTTTTGTCAGGGGGCGATGAAGCTTTCTTT. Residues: CASSLVLSGGDEAFF.

CDR3 coding DNA: TGCGCCAGCAGCTTTGACTATGAGCAGTTCTTC. Translating gives CASSFDYEQFF. This sequence joins TRBV5-1 and TRBJ2-1; D is ambiguous. This CDR3 comprises 11 residues. Deletions cut 2 bases from V and 8 bases from J, with 5 bases between. Germline V gene data show CDR1 as SGHRS and CDR2 as YFSETQ. Variable domain in full (rest from reference TRBV5-1 and TRBJ2-1): KAGVTQTPRYLIKTRGQQVTLSCSPISGHRSVSWYQQTPGQGLQFLFEYFSETQRNKGNFPGRFSGRQFSNSRSEMNVSTLELGDSALYLCASSFDYEQFFGPGTRLTVL.

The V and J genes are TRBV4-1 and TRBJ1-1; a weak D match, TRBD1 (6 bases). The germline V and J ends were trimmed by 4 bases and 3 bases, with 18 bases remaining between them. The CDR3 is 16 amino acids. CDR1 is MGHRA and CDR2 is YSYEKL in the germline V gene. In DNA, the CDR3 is TGCGCCAGCAGCCTAACGGGGGGCAGGGTGGACACTGAAGCTTTCTTT. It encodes CASSLTGGRVDTEAFF.

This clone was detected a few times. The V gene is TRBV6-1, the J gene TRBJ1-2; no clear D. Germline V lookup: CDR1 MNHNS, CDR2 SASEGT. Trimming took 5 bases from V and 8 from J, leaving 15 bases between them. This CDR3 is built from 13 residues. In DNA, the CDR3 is TGTGCCAGCAGTCCTGAAGAAACAAGAGGCTACACCTTC. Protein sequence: CASSPEETRGYTF.

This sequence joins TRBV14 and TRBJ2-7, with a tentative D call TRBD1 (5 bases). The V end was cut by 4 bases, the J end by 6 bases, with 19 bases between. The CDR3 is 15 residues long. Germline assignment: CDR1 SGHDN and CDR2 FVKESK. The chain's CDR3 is CASSPLGLVAAEQYF. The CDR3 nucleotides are TGTGCCAGCAGCCCGCTGGGGCTGGTCGCTGCCGAGCAGTACTTC.

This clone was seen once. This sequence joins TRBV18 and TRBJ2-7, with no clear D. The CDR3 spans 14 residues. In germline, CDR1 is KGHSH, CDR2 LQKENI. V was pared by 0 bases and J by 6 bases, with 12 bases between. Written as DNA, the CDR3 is TGTGCCAGCTCACCACCTTTTTTGGCAGGCGAGCAGTACTTC. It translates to CASSPPFLAGEQYF.

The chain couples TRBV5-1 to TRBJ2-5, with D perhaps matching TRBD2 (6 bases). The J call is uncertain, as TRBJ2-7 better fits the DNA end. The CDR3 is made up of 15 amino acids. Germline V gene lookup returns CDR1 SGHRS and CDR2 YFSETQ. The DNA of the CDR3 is TGCGCCAGCAGCATCACTGGGACTGCCTCCTACGAGCAGTACTTC. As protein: CASSITGTASYEQYF.

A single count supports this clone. CDR3 protein: CASSQLSTGTDTQYF. The CDR3 nucleotides read TGTGCCAGCAGCCAGCTAAGCACAGGGACAGATACGCAGTATTTT. The chain uses TRBV4-2 and TRBJ2-3, with D perhaps TRBD1 (6 bases). This CDR3 spans 15 amino acids. From germline, CDR1 is LGHNA and CDR2 YNFKEQ. Trimming shortened V by 3 bases and J by 3 bases, and 13 bases separated the two germline ends.

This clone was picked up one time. In DNA form, the CDR3 reads TGTGCCAGCCGTGGACTAGCGGGGATGCAGTTCTTC. It specifies CASRGLAGMQFF. The chain links TRBV7-9 to TRBJ2-1; 12 bases line up with TRBD2. V dropped 8 bases and J dropped 12; count of bases not matched to a gene: 5. The CDR3 spans 12 residues. Germline lookup yields CDR1 SEHNR and CDR2 FQNEAQ (reference sequence).

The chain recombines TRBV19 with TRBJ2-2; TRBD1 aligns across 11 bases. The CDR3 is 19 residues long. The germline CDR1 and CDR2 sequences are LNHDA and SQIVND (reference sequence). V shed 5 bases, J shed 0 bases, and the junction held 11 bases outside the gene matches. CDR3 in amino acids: CASSSPSGQGASNTGELFF. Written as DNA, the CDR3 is TGTGCCAGTAGTTCCCCTTCCGGACAGGGGGCTTCGAACACCGGGGAGCTGTTTTTT.

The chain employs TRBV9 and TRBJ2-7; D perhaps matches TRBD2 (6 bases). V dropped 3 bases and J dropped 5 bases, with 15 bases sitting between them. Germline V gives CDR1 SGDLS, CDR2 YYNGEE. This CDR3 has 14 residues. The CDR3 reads CASSGGPGGNEQYF. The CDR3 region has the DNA TGTGCCAGCAGCGGGGGCCCTGGGGGGAACGAGCAGTACTTC.